This note documents a single T cell receptor (beta chain) sequence. Using immunoSEQ multiplex PCR, the repertoire was profiled, and TCRdb retains in-frame clones only, with some absent. The sample gives approximately 130,000 clones, about 87% of which show up once; about 2.5% is in the top ten. This entry belongs to a study of blood T cell repertoires in COVID-19. The germline CDR1 and CDR2 sequences are MNHEY and SMNVEV (reference sequence). This CDR3 is built from 18 residues. The V segment lost 6 bases and the J segment 4 bases; nucleotides outside the gene matches: 21. This TCR derives from a man aged 45-60 years with active COVID-19. The chain employs TRBV27 and TRBJ2-7, with 7 bases matching TRBD1. The sequencing input was peripheral blood. CDR3 DNA: TGTGCCAGCAGCCGTGGATTGGCCGGGACAGATTCCTTATACGAGCAGTACTTC. Translating gives CASSRGLAGTDSLYEQYF.